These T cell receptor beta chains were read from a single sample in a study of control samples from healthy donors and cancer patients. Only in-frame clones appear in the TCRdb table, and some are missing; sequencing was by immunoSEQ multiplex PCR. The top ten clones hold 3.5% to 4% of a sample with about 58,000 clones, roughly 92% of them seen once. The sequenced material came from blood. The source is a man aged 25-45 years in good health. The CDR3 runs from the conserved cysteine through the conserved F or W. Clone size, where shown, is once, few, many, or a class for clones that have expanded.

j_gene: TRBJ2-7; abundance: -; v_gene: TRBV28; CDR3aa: CASSARQGFTPKGEQYF
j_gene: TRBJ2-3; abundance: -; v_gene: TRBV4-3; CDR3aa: CASSQDVDSHTQYF
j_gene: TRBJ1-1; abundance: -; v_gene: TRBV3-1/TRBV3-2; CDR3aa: CASSSYWRGATEAFF
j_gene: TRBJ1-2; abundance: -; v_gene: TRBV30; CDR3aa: CAWSGNYGYTF
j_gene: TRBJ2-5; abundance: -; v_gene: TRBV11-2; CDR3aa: CASSLARRGKETQYF
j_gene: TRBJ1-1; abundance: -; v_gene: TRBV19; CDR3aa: CASSIAGTGLTEAFF
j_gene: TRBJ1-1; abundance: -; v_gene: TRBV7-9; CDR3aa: CASSLAGGNTEAFF
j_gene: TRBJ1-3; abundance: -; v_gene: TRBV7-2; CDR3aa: CASSNRDRGLGNTIYF
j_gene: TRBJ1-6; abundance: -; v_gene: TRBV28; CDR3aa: CASSLGQYNSPLHF
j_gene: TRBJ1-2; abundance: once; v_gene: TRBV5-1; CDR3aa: CASSLGQGEGYTF
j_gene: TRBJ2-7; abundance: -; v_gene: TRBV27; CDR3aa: CASSFGVPRYEQYF
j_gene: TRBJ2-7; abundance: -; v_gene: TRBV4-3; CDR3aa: CASSQGAPGAYEQYF
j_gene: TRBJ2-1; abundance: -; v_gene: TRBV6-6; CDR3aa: CASTPSGTGGRRGHNEQFF
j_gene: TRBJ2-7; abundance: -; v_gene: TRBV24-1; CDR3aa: CATSDFDRYYEQYF
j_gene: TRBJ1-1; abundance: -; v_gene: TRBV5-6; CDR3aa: CASSLSRGFNLGTEAFF
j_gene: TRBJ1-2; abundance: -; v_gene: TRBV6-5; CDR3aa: CASRGGAGDGYTF
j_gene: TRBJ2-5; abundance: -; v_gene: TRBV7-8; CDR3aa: CASGLSGSSETQYF
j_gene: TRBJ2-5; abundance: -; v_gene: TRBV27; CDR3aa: CASSLSPVGGTTKEEETQYF
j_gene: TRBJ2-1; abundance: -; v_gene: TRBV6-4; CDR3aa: CASSDSSGSYNEQFF
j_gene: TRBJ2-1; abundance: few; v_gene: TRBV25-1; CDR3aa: CASSELEGGQFF
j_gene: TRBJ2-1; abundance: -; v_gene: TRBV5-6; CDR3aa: CASSLGQVHNEQFF
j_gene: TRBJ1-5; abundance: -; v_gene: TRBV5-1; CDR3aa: CASSFSGEQPQHF
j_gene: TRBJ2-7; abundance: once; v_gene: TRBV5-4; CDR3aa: CAYTDRRAYEQYF
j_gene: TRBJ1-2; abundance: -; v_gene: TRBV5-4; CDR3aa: CASSYGGNYGYTF
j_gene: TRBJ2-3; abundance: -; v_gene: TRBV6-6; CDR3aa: CASSRLAGSSTDTQYF
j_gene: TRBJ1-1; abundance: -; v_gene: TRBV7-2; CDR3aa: CASSLVSGDTEAFF
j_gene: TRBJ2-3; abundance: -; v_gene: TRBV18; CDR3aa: CASSPPATTDTQYF
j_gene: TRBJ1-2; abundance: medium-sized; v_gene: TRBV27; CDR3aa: CASRDGQINYGYTF
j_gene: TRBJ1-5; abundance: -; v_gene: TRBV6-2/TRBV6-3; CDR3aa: CASSSTGLWAETQRNQPQHF
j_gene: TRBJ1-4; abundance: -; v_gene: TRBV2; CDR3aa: CASTGSWNSTNEKLFF
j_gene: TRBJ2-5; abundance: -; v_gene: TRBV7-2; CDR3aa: CASSLFGTSGLSQGTQYF
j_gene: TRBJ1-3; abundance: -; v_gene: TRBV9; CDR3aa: CASSVGEGYSGNTIYF
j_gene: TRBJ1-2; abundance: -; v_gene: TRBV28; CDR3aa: CASSSRIQLPKNYGYTF